This T cell receptor (beta chain) is from a study of blood T cell repertoires in COVID-19. Study-wide background: The United States, Italy and Spain were the sources of the acute and convalescent COVID-19 samples.

V shed 0 bases, J shed 4 bases, and the junction held 8 bases outside the gene matches. The CDR3 has 18 amino acids. Looked up from germline, CDR1 is SGHNT and CDR2 is YYREEE (reference sequence). Clones were sequenced by immunoSEQ multiplex PCR, and TCRdb holds only the in-frame ones, with some missing. Found here are 350,000 to 450,000 clones, nearly 90% of them singletons; the top ten hold around 1.7%. The V and J genes are TRBV5-4 and TRBJ1-3; 12 nucleotides align to TRBD1. This TCR was sampled from a woman aged 25 to 39 who had recovered from COVID-19. The sequenced sample consisted of PBMCs or T cells enriched from blood (not recorded which). This chain's CDR3 is CASSLGTGQGAQGNTIYF. DNA of the CDR3: TGTGCCAGCAGCTTGGGCACGGGACAGGGGGCGCAAGGAAACACCATATATTTT.